One sample yielded the 26 T cell receptor beta chains listed below, sequenced in a study of blood T cell repertoires in COVID-19. The repertoire was sequenced with immunoSEQ multiplex PCR; TCRdb's copy has only in-frame clones and lacks some. Of 100,000 or so clones listed, about 80% were seen once; the top ten hold around 4.5%. Sequenced: peripheral blood. These receptors all stem from a human donor in a cohort sampled during active COVID-19.

The chain employs TRBV30 and TRBJ2-1, with D unresolved. This CDR3 has 13 residues. Between the trimmed V and J ends, which lost 3 bases and 6 bases, there was a span of 12 bases. Germline lookup yields CDR1 GTSNPN and CDR2 SVGIG (reference sequence). The CDR3 region has the DNA TGTGCCTGGAGGCAGTCAGCAGGCAATGAGCAGTTCTTC. This sequence encodes CAWRQSAGNEQFF.

The V and J genes are TRBV18 and TRBJ2-4; D is possibly TRBD2 (6 bases). From germline, CDR1 is KGHSH and CDR2 LQKENI. V dropped 4 bases and J dropped 3 bases, with 13 bases sitting between them. There are 15 residues in the CDR3. Written as DNA, the CDR3 is TGTGCCAGCTCACAAGCAGGGAGGCTCAAAAACATTCAGTACTTC. Encoded protein: CASSQAGRLKNIQYF.

This chain connects TRBV5-8 to TRBJ1-5; 9 bases match TRBD1. The CDR3 covers 16 residues. V lost 4 bases to trimming and J lost 5 bases; unmatched junction nucleotides: 10. Germline CDR1 SGHTS, CDR2 YDEGEE. For the CDR3, the DNA is TGTGCCAGCAGCCTAGAGGGGGGACAGGGCCATCAGCCCCAGCATTTT. It is translated as CASSLEGGQGHQPQHF.

J is TRBJ1-1 and V is TRBV7-9; 7 bases are a match to TRBD1. The germline gives CDR1 SEHNR, CDR2 FQNEAQ (reference sequence). V shed 6 bases and J 9 bases; nucleotides not matched to a gene: 16. CDR3 length: 15 amino acids. The DNA for the CDR3 is TGTGCCAGCAGTGACCCACAGGGGTGGTCTGATAAAGCTTTCTTT. Protein sequence: CASSDPQGWSDKAFF.

The V call is TRBV4-1, the J call TRBJ2-7; 9 positions agree with TRBD1. V trimming: 6 bases; J trimming: 6 bases; junction bases outside the gene matches: 9. This CDR3 has 14 amino acids. Germline values: CDR1 MGHRA, CDR2 YSYEKL. DNA for the CDR3: TGCGCCAGCAGGCAACCGGGACAGGGAAGCGAGCAGTACTTC. Its protein product is CASRQPGQGSEQYF.

This clone was found many times. The V gene is TRBV7-2, the J gene TRBJ2-7; perhaps TRBD2 as D (5 bases). Between the trimmed V and J ends, which lost 3 bases and 5 bases, there was a span of 8 bases. The CDR3 covers 12 residues. The germline CDR1 and CDR2 sequences are SGHTA and FQGNSA. CDR3 nucleotide sequence: TGTGCCAGCAGCTTTGACTACCACGAGCAGTACTTC. Translating gives CASSFDYHEQYF.

To note about this clone: This same CDR3 is encoded by further DNA sequences in the sample. The chain couples TRBV7-2 to TRBJ1-1, with D hard to call. CDR3 length: 13 amino acids. Germline CDR1 SGHTA, CDR2 FQGNSA. Trimming took 3 bases from V and 2 from J, leaving 7 bases between them. CDR3 region: CASSFSDNTEAFF. CDR3 DNA: TGTGCCAGCAGCTTCAGCGATAACACTGAAGCTTTCTTT.

This sequence joins TRBV14 and TRBJ1-1; D possibly corresponds to TRBD1 (5 bases). Germline CDR1 and CDR2: SGHDN and FVKESK. CDR3 length: 13 residues. V lost 4 bases, J lost 8 bases, and 14 bases lay in between. Here the CDR3 reads CASSRQGKGEAFF. In DNA, the CDR3 is TGTGCCAGCAGCCGTCAAGGAAAGGGGGAAGCTTTCTTT.

The V gene is TRBV5-4, the J gene TRBJ1-1, with D perhaps TRBD1 (5 bases). CDR1 and CDR2 (germline): SGHNT, YYREEE (reference sequence). The CDR3 spans 15 residues. V shed 0 bases and J shed 1 base, with 10 bases lying between them. The CDR3 loop reads CASSLEGIRNTEAFF. The CDR3 nucleotides are TGTGCCAGCAGCTTGGAGGGGATAAGGAACACTGAAGCTTTCTTT.

This chain links TRBV5-1 with TRBJ2-7; 7 bases map to TRBD1. The CDR3 spans 14 residues. V lost 1 base to trimming and J lost 3 bases; unmatched junction nucleotides: 4. Per the germline V gene, CDR1 is SGHRS and CDR2 is YFSETQ. The CDR3 nucleotides read TGCGCCAGCAGCTTGCACCGGGACAGCTACGAGCAGTACTTC. Translated, it gives CASSLHRDSYEQYF. The entire variable domain, with the rest obtained from reference TRBV5-1 and TRBJ2-7, is as follows: KAGVTQTPRYLIKTRGQQVTLSCSPISGHRSVSWYQQTPGQGLQFLFEYFSETQRNKGNFPGRFSGRQFSNSRSEMNVSTLELGDSALYLCASSLHRDSYEQYFGPGTRLTVT.

This clone was observed once. This rearrangement joins TRBV9 to TRBJ1-6, with no clear D. V lost 0 bases and J 2 bases, leaving 9 bases between the germline ends. Germline values: CDR1 SGDLS, CDR2 YYNGEE. The CDR3 consists of 16 residues. CDR3 loop: CASSVGAGAYNSPLHF. In DNA form, the CDR3 reads TGTGCCAGCAGCGTAGGAGCGGGTGCCTATAATTCACCCCTCCACTTT.

The chain carries TRBV5-5 and TRBJ2-5; TRBD2 matches at 8 bases. Germline V gene lookup returns CDR1 SGHKS and CDR2 YYEKEE (reference sequence). This CDR3 region has 15 residues. V dropped 4 bases and J dropped 4; count of bases not matched to a gene: 9. The CDR3 protein is CASSPQTGGGETQYF. CDR3 nucleotides: TGTGCCAGCAGCCCGCAGACGGGGGGGGGAGAGACCCAGTACTTC.

The V and J genes are TRBV5-3 and TRBJ1-3; 8 bases are shared with TRBD1. TRBV5-3 is sorted into the ORF group, with uncertain function. The CDR3 runs to 16 residues. V lost 0 bases and J lost 4; bases outside the gene matches: 6. The CDR3 spells CARSLATGVGGNTIYF. For the CDR3, the DNA is TGTGCCAGAAGCTTGGCGACAGGGGTGGGAGGAAACACCATATATTTT.

This chain's CDR3 is CASSPSGQGARETQYF. CDR3 nucleotide sequence: TGTGCCAGCTCACCATCCGGACAGGGGGCGAGAGAGACCCAGTACTTC. The rearrangement uses TRBV18 and TRBJ2-5, with 11 bases that match TRBD1. The ends lost 2 bases at V and 4 bases at J; junction bases unmatched: 6. Germline loops: CDR1 KGHSH, CDR2 LQKENI. CDR3 size: 16 residues.

The chain's CDR3 is CASSHSSNYGYTF. The CDR3, as DNA: TGCGCCAGCAGCCACTCAAGCAACTATGGCTACACCTTC. The J gene is TRBJ1-2, the V gene TRBV4-3; unclear D gene. V was shortened by 3 bases and J by 2 bases, with 7 bases between the two germline ends. This CDR3 spans 13 amino acids. Germline CDR1 LGHNA, CDR2 YSLEER.

This chain joins TRBV11-3 and TRBJ2-1; 8 bases line up with TRBD2. Germline V gene lookup returns CDR1 SGHNT and CDR2 YENEEA. Trimming at V came to 1 base and at J to 4 bases, leaving 6 bases not matched to a gene. The CDR3 sequence is 16 residues long. This CDR3 is CASSLGGLGNYNEQFF. DNA for the CDR3: TGTGCCAGCAGCTTAGGGGGACTAGGCAATTACAATGAGCAGTTCTTC.

This rearrangement joins TRBV5-6 to TRBJ1-1, with D perhaps TRBD1 (5 bases). Trimming shortened V by 3 bases and J by 0 bases, and 9 bases separated the two germline ends. This CDR3 is 14 amino acids long. Germline V gene data show CDR1 as SGHDT and CDR2 as YYEEEE. CDR3 coding DNA: TGTGCCAGCAGCTCGCGGGGGGTGAACACTGAAGCTTTCTTT. This sequence encodes CASSSRGVNTEAFF.

The chain links TRBV5-1 to TRBJ1-1; D is possibly TRBD1 (5 bases). V gave up 0 bases and J gave up 3 bases, with 6 bases separating them. This CDR3 has 13 amino acids. Germline V gene sequence: CDR1 SGHRS, CDR2 YFSETQ. The CDR3 DNA sequence: TGCGCCAGCAGCTTGGTGACAGACACTGAAGCTTTCTTT. Amino acid sequence: CASSLVTDTEAFF.

The CDR3 sequence is CASSTQTGIIGYTF. DNA of the CDR3: TGTGCCAGCAGCACCCAGACAGGGATCATCGGCTACACCTTC. The rearrangement joins TRBV11-2 to TRBJ1-2; 7 nucleotides align to TRBD1. Germline assignment: CDR1 SGHAT and CDR2 FQNNGV. The trim removed 5 bases at V and 8 bases at J, leaving 11 bases unmatched. The length of the CDR3 is 14 residues.

The V and J genes are TRBV5-1 and TRBJ2-3; 7 bases map to TRBD2. The CDR3 consists of 17 residues. The trim removed 0 bases at V and 1 base at J, leaving 8 bases unmatched. Germline V gene lookup returns CDR1 SGHRS and CDR2 YFSETQ. The chain's CDR3 is CASSLGVSSGGTDTQYF. CDR3 nucleotide sequence: TGCGCCAGCAGCTTGGGGGTTTCGAGCGGGGGCACAGATACGCAGTATTTT.

The CDR3 loop is CASSKAAGGMYGYTF. CDR3 DNA sequence: TGTGCCAGCAGCAAAGCTGCAGGGGGTATGTATGGCTACACCTTC. V gene TRBV21-1 combines with J gene TRBJ1-2; the table's D call, TRBD1, has no DNA check behind it. TRBV21-1 is a listed pseudogene. This CDR3 region has 15 residues.

This chain joins TRBV28 and TRBJ2-7; 7 bases match TRBD1. With 4 bases clipped from V and 5 bases from J, the junction kept 14 bases outside the gene matches. The germline V gene encodes CDR1 MDHEN and CDR2 SYDVKM. The CDR3 extends over 16 amino acids. The CDR3 nucleotides are TGTGCCAGCAGTTCCCGCGGAAGGGGGCTGAAGGACGAGCAGTACTTC. Protein product: CASSSRGRGLKDEQYF. Using reference TRBV28 and TRBJ2-7 for the parts outside the CDR3, the full variable domain is DVKVTQSSRYLVKRTGEKVFLECVQDMDHENMFWYRQDPGLGLRLIYFSYDVKMKEKGDIPEGYSVSREKKERFSLILESASTNQTSMYLCASSSRGRGLKDEQYFGPGTRLTVT.

The rearrangement joins TRBV7-2 to TRBJ2-1, with TRBD2 identical over 9 bases. The CDR3 extends over 17 amino acids. Germline-derived CDR1 and CDR2 are SGHTA and FQGNSA. Unmatched junction bases numbered 8, after V lost 1 base and J lost 4 bases. The CDR3: CASSLDGWRGGYNEQFF. As DNA, the CDR3 is TGTGCCAGCAGCTTAGATGGATGGCGGGGGGGGTACAATGAGCAGTTCTTC. Full variable domain (outside the CDR3, taken from reference TRBV7-2 and TRBJ2-1): GAGVSQSPSNKVTEKGKDVELRCDPISGHTALYWYRQSLGQGLEFLIYFQGNSAPDKSGLPSDRFSAERTGGSVSTLTIQRTQQEDSAVYLCASSLDGWRGGYNEQFFGPGTRLTVL.

The chain combines TRBV29-1 with TRBJ1-2; D is undetermined. Trimming left V 4 bases short and J 2 bases short, with 11 bases between. CDR1 is SQVTM, CDR2 ANQGSEA, per germline. The CDR3 is 13 amino acids. This CDR3 reads CSVARTGNYGYTF. The CDR3 DNA follows: TGCAGCGTTGCTCGAACGGGAAACTATGGCTACACCTTC. Based on the CDR3 plus reference TRBV29-1 and TRBJ1-2, the full variable domain is SAVISQKPSRDICQRGTSLTIQCQVDSQVTMMFWYRQQPGQSLTLIATANQGSEATYESGFVIDKFPISRPNLTFSTLTVSNMSPEDSSIYLCSVARTGNYGYTFGSGTRLTVV.

The CDR3 DNA reads TGTGCCAGCAGCTTAGAAATGGGACTAGCTACAGATACGCAGTATTTT. Translation gives CASSLEMGLATDTQYF. The rearrangement joins TRBV7-9 to TRBJ2-3; 9 bases are shared with TRBD2. The CDR3 consists of 16 residues. Trimming took 1 base from V and 3 from J; bases not matched to a gene: 5. Looked up from germline, CDR1 is SEHNR and CDR2 is FQNEAQ (reference sequence).

The chain uses TRBV11-3 and TRBJ2-2, with 9 bases that match TRBD1. The CDR3 runs 18 residues. The junction had 13 bases not matched to a gene; V was cut back by 2 bases and J by 6 bases. Per germline, CDR1 SGHNT and CDR2 YENEEA. CDR3 DNA: TGTGCCAGCAGCTTAAGGGACAGGGCGGTATGGACCGCCGGGGAGCTGTTTTTT. It specifies CASSLRDRAVWTAGELFF.